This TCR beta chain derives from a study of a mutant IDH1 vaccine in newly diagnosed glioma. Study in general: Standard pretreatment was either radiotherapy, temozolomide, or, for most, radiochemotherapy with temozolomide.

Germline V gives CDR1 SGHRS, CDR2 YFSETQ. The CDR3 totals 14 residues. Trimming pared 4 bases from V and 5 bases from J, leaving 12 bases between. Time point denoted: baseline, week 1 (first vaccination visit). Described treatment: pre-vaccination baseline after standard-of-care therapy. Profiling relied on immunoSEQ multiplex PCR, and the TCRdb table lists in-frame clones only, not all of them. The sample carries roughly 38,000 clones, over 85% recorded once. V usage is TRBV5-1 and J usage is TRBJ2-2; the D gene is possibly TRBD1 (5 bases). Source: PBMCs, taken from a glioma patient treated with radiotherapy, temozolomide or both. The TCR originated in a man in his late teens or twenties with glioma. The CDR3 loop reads CASSPSAGTGELFF. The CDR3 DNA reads TGCGCCAGCAGCCCCTCGGCAGGGACCGGGGAGCTGTTTTTT.